These 9 T cell receptor beta chains share one sample of origin, sequenced in a study of blood T cells in healthy people across ages. For the second PCR, which ran for roughly 6 to 12 cycles, a sample-barcoded 5' primer and a J-beta primer mix were used. In TCRdb, the 5' RACE reads were re-called with MiXCR into one record per CDR3 protein. The sample contains some 730,000 distinct CDR3 sequences, roughly 20% of which appear only once. The material sequenced was blood. The receptors originated from a man aged 65 to 85 in good health.

The CDR3 nucleotides are TGTGCCAGCAGGGGAGCTGGAAACACCATATATTTT. It codes for CASRGAGNTIYF. V gene TRBV6-2 or TRBV6-3 combines with J gene TRBJ1-3; D is uncertain. The CDR3 is made up of 12 amino acids. CDR1 is MNHEY, CDR2 SVGEGT, per germline. The V and J ends lost 6 bases and 2 bases respectively, with 5 bases between them.

This clonotype has just a few counts. The rearrangement links TRBV7-9 to TRBJ2-4, with unresolved D. The germline gives CDR1 SEHNR, CDR2 FQNEAQ (reference sequence). CDR3 length: 14 residues. V was shortened by 5 bases and J by 0 bases, with 8 bases between the two germline ends. CDR3 coding DNA: TGTGCCAGCAGCCCTCTAGGAGCCAAAAACATTCAGTACTTC. This codes for CASSPLGAKNIQYF.

This clonotype showed up just a few times. The chain joins TRBV4-3 to TRBJ2-3; 14 bases are a match to TRBD2. After removal of 3 bases from V and 6 bases from J, the junction contained 5 bases not matched to a gene. The CDR3 runs 16 residues. Germline values: CDR1 LGHNA, CDR2 YSLEER. Here the CDR3 DNA reads TGCGCCAGCAGCCAGAGACTAGCGGGAGGGCGGGATACGCAGTATTTT. Encoded protein: CASSQRLAGGRDTQYF.

In its sample, this clonotype was seen a few times. The chain links TRBV4-3 to TRBJ2-5, with 14 bases lining up with TRBD2. V lost 5 bases and J lost 0; bases outside the gene matches: 8. This CDR3 contains 18 residues. Looked up from germline, CDR1 is LGHNA and CDR2 is YSLEER. CDR3 coding DNA: TGCGCCAGCAGCACCGGGACTAGCGGGAGTGGGTACCAAGAGACCCAGTACTTC. Translating gives CASSTGTSGSGYQETQYF.

The rearrangement uses TRBV18 and TRBJ2-6; D not certain. Germline assignment: CDR1 KGHSH and CDR2 LQKENI. V shed 1 base and J shed 6 bases, with 7 bases lying between them. The CDR3 runs 14 residues. In DNA, the CDR3 is TGTGCCAGCTCACCACGGGATCTGGCCAACGTCCTGACTTTC. This gives the protein CASSPRDLANVLTF.

The chain has TRBV7-2 and TRBJ2-1; D gene unclear. Germline V gene data show CDR1 as SGHTA and CDR2 as FQGNSA. Trimming took off 3 bases at V and 5 bases at J, with 11 bases between the two ends. The CDR3 totals 14 residues. DNA for the CDR3: TGTGCCAGCAGCTTTGGGCCATCGAACAATGAGCAGTTCTTC. Its protein is CASSFGPSNNEQFF.

This chain uses TRBV29-1 with TRBJ1-2, with TRBD1 as a possible D gene (5 bases). Germline CDR1 is SQVTM and CDR2 is ANQGSEA. The ends were cut back, 4 bases at V and 8 bases at J, with 14 bases in the middle. The length of the CDR3 is 12 residues. The CDR3: CSVGRQGAGYTF. The CDR3 DNA is TGCAGCGTTGGTCGGCAGGGTGCGGGCTACACCTTC.

The chain joins TRBV9 to TRBJ1-4; unclear D gene. CDR3 size: 13 residues. Germline V lookup: CDR1 SGDLS, CDR2 YYNGEE. The V and J ends lost 0 bases and 4 bases respectively, with 4 bases between them. This CDR3 is CASSVALNEKLFF. The DNA for the CDR3 is TGTGCCAGCAGCGTAGCCCTTAATGAAAAACTGTTTTTT.

The chain is built from TRBV28 and TRBJ2-3; 12 nucleotides agree with TRBD2. Germline V gene lookup returns CDR1 MDHEN and CDR2 SYDVKM. J was trimmed by 0 bases and V by 2 bases; bases with no gene match: 9. The CDR3 consists of 19 residues. The CDR3 here is CASSLMPRLAGESTDTQYF. CDR3 in DNA: TGTGCCAGCAGTTTAATGCCGAGACTAGCGGGGGAGAGCACAGATACGCAGTATTTT. Full variable domain (missing parts from reference TRBV28 and TRBJ2-3): DVKVTQSSRYLVKRTGEKVFLECVQDMDHENMFWYRQDPGLGLRLIYFSYDVKMKEKGDIPEGYSVSREKKERFSLILESASTNQTSMYLCASSLMPRLAGESTDTQYFGPGTRLTVL.